The 23 T cell receptor beta chains given below trace back to one sample, sequenced in a study of long-term antiretroviral therapy in people with HIV. Survey-level immunoSEQ v3.0 assays were run. The table came from immunoSEQ multiplex PCR; TCRdb's copy has only in-frame clones and leaves some out. The sample lists over 30,000 clones; about four fifths were seen once. Specimen: unsorted PBMCs, collected 0.6 years after starting antiretroviral therapy. These receptors all come from a young man with HIV.

The count of this clone is one. This sequence joins TRBV10-1 and TRBJ2-1, with TRBD1 matching 9 bases. The CDR3 spans 15 residues. With 3 bases clipped from V and 13 bases from J, the junction kept 13 bases outside the gene matches. From germline, CDR1 is WNHNN and CDR2 SYGVQD (reference sequence). CDR3 DNA sequence: TGCGCCAGCAGTGAACCGGGACAGGGTGCGTCCTACCAGTTCTTC. This codes for CASSEPGQGASYQFF.

The chain has TRBV19 and TRBJ2-5, with 9 bases that match TRBD2. Looked up from germline, CDR1 is LNHDA and CDR2 is SQIVND (reference sequence). The CDR3 is made up of 16 amino acids. Germline trimming cut 3 bases from V and 2 bases from J; bases unmatched to any gene: 7. As DNA, the CDR3 is TGTGCCAGTAGTATCGGTGTGAGCGGGAGGCAAGAGACCCAGTACTTC. This encodes CASSIGVSGRQETQYF.

As concerns this clone: The junction departs from the called germline gene at one end, perhaps through a read error. This sequence joins TRBV9 and TRBJ2-3, with D perhaps matching TRBD2 (5 bases). The CDR3 runs 13 residues. The germline V gene encodes CDR1 SGDLS and CDR2 YYNGEE. Here the CDR3 reads CASTVAYRDTQYF. The CDR3 DNA follows: TGTGCCAGCACCGTAGCGTATAGGGATACGCAGTATTTT.

The chain links TRBV6-5 to TRBJ2-7; TRBD2 matches 10 bases. CDR3 length equals 14 residues. With V trimmed by 5 bases and J by 5 bases, 6 bases remained unmatched. Germline V gene lookup returns CDR1 MNHEY and CDR2 SVGAGI. The CDR3 nucleotides are TGTGCCAGCAGTATACCGGGACTAGCGAACGAGCAGTACTTC. This encodes CASSIPGLANEQYF.

The chain links TRBV2 to TRBJ2-2; D ambiguous. The V gene lost 4 bases and the J gene lost 4 bases, with 7 bases spanning the gap. The CDR3 length is 13 residues. Germline lookup yields CDR1 SNHLY and CDR2 FYNNEI. CDR3 sequence: CASSVKGTGELFF. The CDR3 DNA follows: TGTGCCAGCAGTGTAAAGGGCACCGGGGAGCTGTTTTTT.

The rearrangement uses TRBV9 and TRBJ2-7; TRBD1 might be the D (7 bases). The ends were cut back, 4 bases at V and 2 bases at J, with 19 bases in the middle. The CDR3 totals 16 residues. CDR1 and CDR2 (germline): SGDLS, YYNGEE. The CDR3 spells CASSPGAGTVAYEQYF. The CDR3 DNA is TGTGCCAGCAGCCCAGGGGCGGGGACAGTTGCCTACGAGCAGTACTTC.

The chain carries TRBV6-6 and TRBJ2-1; TRBD1 matches at 8 bases. Germline CDR1 MNHNY, CDR2 SVGAGI (reference sequence). The CDR3 has 14 amino acids. V gave up 8 bases and J gave up 5 bases; unmatched junction bases: 8. CDR3 sequence reads: CASRRQGWDNEQFF. DNA for the CDR3: TGTGCCAGCCGGAGACAGGGGTGGGACAATGAGCAGTTCTTC.

In this sample, this clone turned up once. The rearrangement joins TRBV6-6 to TRBJ2-7, with 7 bases lining up with TRBD1. The CDR3 loop spans 14 amino acids. The germline CDR1 and CDR2 sequences are MNHNY and SVGAGI (reference sequence). The V segment lost 0 bases and the J segment 4 bases; nucleotides outside the gene matches: 3. The chain's CDR3 is CASSYSGQKYEQYF. As DNA, the CDR3 is TGTGCCAGCAGTTACTCGGGACAGAAGTACGAGCAGTACTTC.

V usage is TRBV10-3 and J usage is TRBJ1-1; no clear D. This CDR3 is 12 amino acids long. CDR1 is ENHRY and CDR2 is SYGVKD in the germline V gene. Deletions cut 0 bases from V and 9 bases from J, with 8 bases between. The CDR3 sequence: CAISESVGKAFF. DNA of the CDR3: TGTGCCATCAGTGAGTCGGTCGGAAAAGCTTTCTTT.

The chain employs TRBV7-9 and TRBJ1-1; D gene unclear. V was cut by 7 bases and J by 1 base, with 4 bases left in between. This CDR3 has 11 amino acids. Germline V gene lookup returns CDR1 SEHNR and CDR2 FQNEAQ (reference sequence). CDR3: CASNKNTEAFF. The CDR3 DNA reads TGTGCCAGCAACAAGAACACTGAAGCTTTCTTT.

This chain joins TRBV5-1 and TRBJ2-3; 13 bases agree with TRBD2. Germline V gene sequence: CDR1 SGHRS, CDR2 YFSETQ. V dropped 7 bases and J dropped 4; count of bases not matched to a gene: 15. This CDR3 region has 18 residues. In nucleotides, the CDR3 is TGCGCCAGCGCCTACACTAGCGGGAGGGCCGGGTCCTCAGATACGCAGTATTTT. This codes for CASAYTSGRAGSSDTQYF.

The chain has TRBV5-6 and TRBJ1-2; D remains unclear. The germline V gene has CDR1 SGHDT and CDR2 YYEEEE. The CDR3 spans 15 residues. The V and J ends lost 4 bases and 1 base respectively, with 14 bases between them. CDR3 coding DNA: TGTGCCAGCAGCCCGTCGTCGGGAAATAACTATGGCTACACCTTC. Its translation is CASSPSSGNNYGYTF.

This clone has a handful of counts. The chain has TRBV7-9 and TRBJ1-4; 7 bases agree with TRBD1. CDR3 length: 14 amino acids. The V gene end was trimmed by 6 bases and the J gene end by 4 bases; junction bases not matched to a gene: 5. Germline V lookup: CDR1 SEHNR, CDR2 FQNEAQ (reference sequence). The CDR3 loop reads CASRSQGGNEKLFF. CDR3 sequence (DNA): TGTGCCAGCAGGTCCCAGGGGGGTAATGAAAAACTGTTTTTT.

The chain links TRBV19 to TRBJ1-5, with D unresolved. V was cut by 3 bases and J by 6 bases, with 12 bases left in between. The CDR3 sequence is 14 residues long. Germline-derived CDR1 and CDR2 are LNHDA and SQIVND (reference sequence). The CDR3 region is CASSIGLGGQPQHF. CDR3 bases: TGTGCCAGTAGTATCGGTCTGGGAGGTCAGCCCCAGCATTTT.

Of note for this clone: The germline gene is not matched at one end of the junction; a read error may be the cause. The chain joins TRBV6-6 to TRBJ2-1; D may be TRBD1 (6 bases). The CDR3 sequence is 14 residues long. The germline gives CDR1 MNHNY, CDR2 SVGAGI (reference sequence). In DNA, the CDR3 is TGTGCCAGCAGTTACTCGAAGTCACAGGGAAAGCCGCTCTTC. The encoded protein is CASSYSKSQGKPLF.

This clone showed up just a few times. The gene calls are TRBV7-9 and TRBJ2-1; no clear D. The CDR3 is made up of 13 amino acids. The germline gives CDR1 SEHNR, CDR2 FQNEAQ (reference sequence). V was trimmed by 2 bases and J by 9 bases, leaving 11 bases between them. The CDR3 here is CASSLPDRTEQFF. The CDR3 region has the DNA TGTGCCAGCAGCTTACCAGATAGGACTGAGCAGTTCTTC.

This chain links TRBV7-3 with TRBJ1-2; D not resolved. Trimming stripped 3 bases from V and 2 bases from J, with 13 bases between. The CDR3 extends over 15 amino acids. Germline loops: CDR1 SGHTA, CDR2 FQGTGA. CDR3 sequence (DNA): TGTGCCAGCAGCTTCGACGGGGTGACAAACTATGGCTACACCTTC. It encodes CASSFDGVTNYGYTF.

The chain couples TRBV9 to TRBJ2-2; D may be TRBD2 (5 bases). Germline lookup yields CDR1 SGDLS and CDR2 YYNGEE. The length of the CDR3 is 14 residues. The V gene lost 5 bases and the J gene lost 2 bases, with 10 bases spanning the gap. The CDR3 here is CASRERPNTGELFF. The DNA for the CDR3 is TGTGCCAGCAGGGAGCGGCCCAACACCGGGGAGCTGTTTTTT. The full variable domain, completed using reference TRBV9 and TRBJ2-2, is DSGVTQTPKHLITATGQRVTLRCSPRSGDLSVYWYQQSLDQGLQFLIQYYNGEERAKGNILERFSAQQFPDLHSELNLSSLELGDSALYFCASRERPNTGELFFGEGSRLTVL.

The rearrangement links TRBV30 to TRBJ2-1, with D perhaps TRBD1 or TRBD2 (5 bases each). The length of the CDR3 is 14 residues. The germline V gene encodes CDR1 GTSNPN and CDR2 SVGIG (reference sequence). V shed 5 bases and J shed 7 bases, with 18 bases lying between them. The CDR3, as DNA: TGTGCCTGGGACCCGTATCTCGGGGCGAATGAGCAGTTCTTC. Protein: CAWDPYLGANEQFF.

The J gene is TRBJ2-2, the V gene TRBV4-3; D call uncertain. Trimming cost V 0 bases and J 4 bases, with 3 bases left between them. CDR1 is LGHNA, CDR2 YSLEER, per germline. The CDR3 sequence is 13 residues long. CDR3 residues: CASSQDGTGELFF. The CDR3 nucleotides are TGCGCCAGCAGCCAAGATGGCACCGGGGAGCTGTTTTTT.

This sequence joins TRBV29-1 and TRBJ1-1; no reliable D call. The V and J ends lost 0 bases and 8 bases respectively, with 13 bases between them. The germline gives CDR1 SQVTM, CDR2 ANQGSEA. The CDR3 contains 13 residues. The CDR3 bases are TGCAGCGTTGAAGATGGAGCGGCGGTAGAAGCTTTCTTT. Protein: CSVEDGAAVEAFF.

The chain is built from TRBV25-1 and TRBJ2-5; a possible D gene is TRBD1 (5 bases). V was cut by 3 bases and J by 2 bases, with 13 bases left in between. The CDR3 has 15 amino acids. The germline CDR1 and CDR2 sequences are MGHDK and SYGVNS. DNA of the CDR3: TGTGCCAGCAGTGATAAAGGGGTGGGGCAAGAGACCCAGTACTTC. Residues: CASSDKGVGQETQYF.

The chain combines TRBV27 with TRBJ1-4; the D gene is possibly TRBD1 (5 bases). The CDR3 is made up of 15 amino acids. V lost 6 bases, J lost 5 bases, and 16 bases lay in between. Germline V gene sequence: CDR1 MNHEY, CDR2 SMNVEV (reference sequence). CDR3 sequence: CASSKGIGGNEKLFF. In DNA, the CDR3 is TGTGCCAGCAGCAAGGGGATCGGGGGAAATGAAAAACTGTTTTTT.